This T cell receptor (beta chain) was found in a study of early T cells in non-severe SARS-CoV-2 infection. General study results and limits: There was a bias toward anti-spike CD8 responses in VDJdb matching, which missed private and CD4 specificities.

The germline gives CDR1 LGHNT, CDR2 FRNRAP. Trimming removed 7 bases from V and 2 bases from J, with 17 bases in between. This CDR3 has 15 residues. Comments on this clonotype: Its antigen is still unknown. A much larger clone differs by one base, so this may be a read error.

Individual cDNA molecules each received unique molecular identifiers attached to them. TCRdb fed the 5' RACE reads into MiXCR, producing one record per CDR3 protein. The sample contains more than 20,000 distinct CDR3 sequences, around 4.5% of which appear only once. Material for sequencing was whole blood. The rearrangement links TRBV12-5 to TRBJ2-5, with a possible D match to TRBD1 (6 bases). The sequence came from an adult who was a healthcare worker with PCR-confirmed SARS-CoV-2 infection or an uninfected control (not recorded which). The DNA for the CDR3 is TGTGCTAGTGCCACGAAACAGGGCCTACAAGAGACCCAGTACTTC. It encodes CASATKQGLQETQYF.